This record covers a single T cell receptor (beta chain). The data originate from a study of cytomegalovirus exposure and HLA in healthy donors. The CDR3 is 13 residues long. V dropped 3 bases and J dropped 4 bases, with 10 bases sitting between them. Germline V CDR1 and CDR2: SGHNT, YYREEE (reference sequence). PCR was performed using 60 Vbeta and 13 Jbeta primers. Data came from immunoSEQ multiplex PCR; TCRdb stores just in-frame clones and leaves some out. The data contain around 200,000 clones, approximately 84% of them singletons. Sample: PBMCs. The TCR originated in a woman aged 50 to 65 in good health and CMV-seropositive. V and J are TRBV5-4 and TRBJ1-1; D gene ambiguous. The CDR3 sequence: CASSWAEGTEAFF. CDR3 DNA: TGTGCCAGCAGCTGGGCCGAGGGCACTGAAGCTTTCTTT.